This record looks at one T cell receptor (beta chain) sequence and its context. Its antigen is not identified. Libraries were prepared by immunoSEQ multiplex PCR; TCRdb keeps only in-frame clonotypes and omits some of them. Altogether roughly 460,000 clones are present, 80% to 90% being singletons, with the ten largest covering about 1.5%. The treatment denotes: 19 received Ad26.COV2.S at low or high dose, single or two shots; 5 received placebo; per-sample allocation not given. Collection of the samples took place on day 63 after the first injection of vaccine or placebo. Vaccination employed an Ad26 vector expressing the Wuhan-strain SARS-CoV-2 spike. This entry is derived from a study of Ad26.COV2.S vaccination and SARS-CoV-2 variants. Broader study findings: Measurements of TCR breadth and depth may have given underestimates of the total T cell responses. Similar non-spike TCR breadth was observed in recipients of vaccine and of placebo.

After removal of 0 bases from V and 7 bases from J, the junction contained 10 bases not matched to a gene. The germline CDR1 and CDR2 sequences are SGHVS and FQNEAQ. The CDR3 has 18 amino acids. The sequence was collected from a person between 18 and 59 years old who received the Ad26.COV2.S COVID-19 vaccine or a placebo. This chain uses TRBV7-8 with TRBJ2-5, with 14 bases matching TRBD2. This specimen was peripheral blood, taken in a trial of Ad26.COV2.S vaccine versus placebo. CDR3 in DNA: TGTGCCAGCAGCTTAGCTGTGGGCGGACTAGCGGGAGGCGGGACCCAGTACTTC. Translation gives CASSLAVGGLAGGGTQYF.